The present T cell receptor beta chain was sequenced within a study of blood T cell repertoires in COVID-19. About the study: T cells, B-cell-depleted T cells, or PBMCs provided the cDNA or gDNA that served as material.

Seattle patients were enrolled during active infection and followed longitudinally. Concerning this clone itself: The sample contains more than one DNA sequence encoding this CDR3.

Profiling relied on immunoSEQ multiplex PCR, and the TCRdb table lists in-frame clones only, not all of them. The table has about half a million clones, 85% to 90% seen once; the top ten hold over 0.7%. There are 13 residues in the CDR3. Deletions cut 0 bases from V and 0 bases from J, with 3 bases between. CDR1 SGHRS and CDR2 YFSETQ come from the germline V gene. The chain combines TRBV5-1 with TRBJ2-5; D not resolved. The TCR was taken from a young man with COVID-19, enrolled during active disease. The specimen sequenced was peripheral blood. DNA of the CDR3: TGCGCCAGCAGCTTGGCCTACCAAGAGACCCAGTACTTC. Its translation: CASSLAYQETQYF.